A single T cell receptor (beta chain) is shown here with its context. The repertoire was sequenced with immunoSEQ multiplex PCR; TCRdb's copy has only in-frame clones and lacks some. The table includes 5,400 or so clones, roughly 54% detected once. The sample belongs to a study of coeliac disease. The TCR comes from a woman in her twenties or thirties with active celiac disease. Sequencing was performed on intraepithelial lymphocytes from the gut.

The CDR3 loop reads CAISIKRSYEQYF. The CDR3 DNA reads TGTGCCATCTCCATTAAACGCAGCTACGAGCAGTACTTC. J is TRBJ2-7 and V is TRBV15; D call uncertain. Germline assignment: CDR1 LNHNV and CDR2 YYDKDF (reference sequence). V shed 10 bases and J shed 3 bases, with 16 bases lying between them. This CDR3 region has 13 residues.